This is a list of T cell receptor beta chains from one sample in a study of T cells after yellow fever vaccination. TCRdb called the 5' RACE reads again in MiXCR, with one record for every CDR3 protein. This table holds about 320,000 distinct CDR3 sequences, approximately 13% found once. Sequenced material: CD4+ T cells sorted from PBMCs, taken 15 days after the yellow fever booster vaccination. All receptors come from a man between 18 and 29 years old who received the YFV17D yellow fever vaccine. The CDR3 runs from the conserved cysteine through the conserved F or W. Fields, in order: V gene, clone size, D gene, J gene, CDR3 protein, CDR3 DNA. The D gene is left open where the match is weak. Expanded clones get a size class; other rows say once, few or many, or leave the size out.

v_call: TRBV12-3/TRBV12-4
clone_size: .
d_call: TRBD1
j_call: TRBJ1-2
cdr3_aa: CASSTGQGEGYTF
cdr3_nt: TGTGCCAGCAGCACGGGACAGGGTGAGGGCTACACCTTC

v_call: TRBV20-1
clone_size: .
d_call: TRBD2
j_call: TRBJ2-1
cdr3_aa: CSAKGLAGRQFF
cdr3_nt: TGCAGTGCGAAAGGACTAGCGGGGCGGCAGTTCTTC

v_call: TRBV3-1
clone_size: few
d_call: .
j_call: TRBJ2-7
cdr3_aa: CASGGTLTYEQYF
cdr3_nt: TGTGCCAGCGGGGGGACTTTGACCTACGAGCAGTACTTC

v_call: TRBV11-2
clone_size: .
d_call: .
j_call: TRBJ1-1
cdr3_aa: CASSEGYLAFF
cdr3_nt: TGTGCCAGCAGCGAGGGTTACTTAGCTTTCTTT

v_call: TRBV10-3
clone_size: .
d_call: TRBD1
j_call: TRBJ1-1
cdr3_aa: CAISGTGGNTEAFF
cdr3_nt: TGTGCCATCAGTGGGACAGGGGGGAACACTGAAGCTTTCTTT

v_call: TRBV6-5
clone_size: few
d_call: .
j_call: TRBJ1-3
cdr3_aa: CASERAGRRIGNTIYF
cdr3_nt: TGTGCCAGCGAGAGGGCAGGGAGGAGGATTGGAAACACCATATATTTT

v_call: TRBV11-3
clone_size: many
d_call: .
j_call: TRBJ2-2
cdr3_aa: CASSPGDTGELFF
cdr3_nt: TGTGCCAGCAGCCCGGGGGACACCGGGGAGCTGTTTTTT

v_call: TRBV7-3
clone_size: once
d_call: TRBD2
j_call: TRBJ2-1
cdr3_aa: CASTTGTSGGAEQFF
cdr3_nt: TGTGCCAGCACCACCGGGACTAGCGGGGGAGCTGAGCAGTTCTTC

v_call: TRBV2
clone_size: few
d_call: .
j_call: TRBJ1-3
cdr3_aa: CASSEGRGNTIYF
cdr3_nt: TGTGCCAGCAGTGAAGGGAGAGGAAACACCATATATTTT

v_call: TRBV7-9
clone_size: .
d_call: .
j_call: TRBJ2-1
cdr3_aa: CASSPAGEQFF
cdr3_nt: TGTGCCAGCAGCCCCGCAGGTGAGCAGTTCTTC

v_call: TRBV4-3
clone_size: .
d_call: TRBD1
j_call: TRBJ2-1
cdr3_aa: CASSQTGLINEQFF
cdr3_nt: TGCGCCAGCAGCCAGACAGGGCTAATCAATGAGCAGTTCTTC

v_call: TRBV12-3/TRBV12-4
clone_size: .
d_call: .
j_call: TRBJ2-6
cdr3_aa: CASSPGGGVNSGANVLTF
cdr3_nt: TGTGCCAGCAGTCCCGGAGGGGGAGTCAACTCTGGGGCCAACGTCCTGACTTTC

v_call: TRBV7-2
clone_size: many
d_call: TRBD1
j_call: TRBJ1-5
cdr3_aa: CASSPDRERSQPQHF
cdr3_nt: TGTGCCAGCAGCCCGGACAGGGAGCGGAGTCAGCCCCAGCATTTT

v_call: TRBV12-3/TRBV12-4
clone_size: many
d_call: .
j_call: TRBJ1-1
cdr3_aa: CASSFSNTEAFF
cdr3_nt: TGTGCCAGCAGTTTTAGCAATACTGAAGCTTTCTTT

v_call: TRBV7-2
clone_size: .
d_call: .
j_call: TRBJ1-2
cdr3_aa: CASSLSRPEDGYTF
cdr3_nt: TGTGCCAGCAGCTTAAGCAGGCCTGAGGATGGCTACACCTTC

v_call: TRBV20-1
clone_size: few
d_call: TRBD1
j_call: TRBJ1-6
cdr3_aa: CSAGDSRGSPLHF
cdr3_nt: TGCAGTGCAGGGGACAGTAGAGGCTCACCCCTCCACTTT

v_call: TRBV25-1
clone_size: many
d_call: TRBD2
j_call: TRBJ2-5
cdr3_aa: CASSEAGGKETQYF
cdr3_nt: TGTGCCAGCAGTGAAGCGGGGGGAAAAGAGACCCAGTACTTC

v_call: TRBV28
clone_size: many
d_call: .
j_call: TRBJ2-4
cdr3_aa: CASSWRGIQYF
cdr3_nt: TGTGCCAGCTCCTGGAGGGGTATTCAGTACTTC

v_call: TRBV6-6
clone_size: .
d_call: .
j_call: TRBJ2-5
cdr3_aa: CASSYSHGETQYF
cdr3_nt: TGTGCCAGCAGTTACTCCCACGGGGAGACCCAGTACTTC

v_call: TRBV7-2
clone_size: .
d_call: TRBD2
j_call: TRBJ2-7
cdr3_aa: CASSLRTSGDYEQYF
cdr3_nt: TGTGCCAGCAGCCTAAGGACTAGCGGGGACTACGAGCAGTACTTC

v_call: TRBV12-3/TRBV12-4
clone_size: .
d_call: .
j_call: TRBJ2-7
cdr3_aa: CASSFTGRIYEQYF
cdr3_nt: TGTGCCAGCAGTTTCACAGGGCGAATCTACGAGCAGTACTTC

v_call: TRBV4-1
clone_size: many
d_call: .
j_call: TRBJ2-5
cdr3_aa: CASSPGVLGETQYF
cdr3_nt: TGTGCCAGCAGCCCAGGAGTGCTGGGGGAGACCCAGTACTTC

v_call: TRBV6-5
clone_size: few
d_call: .
j_call: TRBJ2-1
cdr3_aa: CASSYSGRNYNEQFF
cdr3_nt: TGTGCCAGCAGTTACTCGGGGCGGAACTACAATGAGCAGTTCTTC

v_call: TRBV7-2
clone_size: .
d_call: .
j_call: TRBJ1-2
cdr3_aa: CASSGLGYGYTF
cdr3_nt: TGTGCCAGCAGCGGACTAGGCTATGGCTACACCTTC

v_call: TRBV20-1
clone_size: .
d_call: TRBD1
j_call: TRBJ1-6
cdr3_aa: CSAAKPGQAAGSPLHF
cdr3_nt: TGCAGTGCAGCAAAGCCGGGACAGGCAGCCGGTTCACCCCTCCACTTT

v_call: TRBV11-3
clone_size: few
d_call: .
j_call: TRBJ2-1
cdr3_aa: CASKLGDHDDEQFF
cdr3_nt: TGTGCCAGCAAATTAGGCGACCACGACGATGAGCAGTTCTTC

v_call: TRBV12-3/TRBV12-4
clone_size: .
d_call: .
j_call: TRBJ1-6
cdr3_aa: CASRPRGAQNSPLHF
cdr3_nt: TGTGCCAGCAGACCGAGGGGGGCACAAAATTCACCCCTCCACTTT

v_call: TRBV3-1
clone_size: .
d_call: .
j_call: TRBJ1-2
cdr3_aa: CASSRSPTGDYGYTF
cdr3_nt: TGTGCCAGCAGCCGATCCCCGACAGGCGATTATGGCTACACCTTC

v_call: TRBV11-2
clone_size: few
d_call: .
j_call: TRBJ1-3
cdr3_aa: CASSLWAVSGNTIYF
cdr3_nt: TGTGCCAGCAGCTTATGGGCAGTCTCTGGAAACACCATATATTTT

v_call: TRBV12-3/TRBV12-4
clone_size: .
d_call: .
j_call: TRBJ1-1
cdr3_aa: CASSRAGHTEAFF
cdr3_nt: TGTGCCAGCAGTCGGGCGGGCCACACTGAAGCTTTCTTT

v_call: TRBV5-4
clone_size: .
d_call: TRBD2
j_call: TRBJ2-1
cdr3_aa: CASSFRGLAGGRAHEQFF
cdr3_nt: TGTGCCAGCAGCTTTCGTGGACTAGCGGGGGGGCGGGCCCATGAGCAGTTCTTC

v_call: TRBV6-5
clone_size: many
d_call: .
j_call: TRBJ1-1
cdr3_aa: CASSYSAGTEAFF
cdr3_nt: TGTGCCAGCAGTTACTCGGCTGGGACTGAAGCTTTCTTT

v_call: TRBV12-3/TRBV12-4
clone_size: .
d_call: .
j_call: TRBJ1-2
cdr3_aa: CASSPPGDIYGYTF
cdr3_nt: TGTGCCAGCAGCCCACCCGGGGATATCTATGGCTACACCTTC

v_call: TRBV11-2
clone_size: few
d_call: .
j_call: TRBJ1-5
cdr3_aa: CASSLTQGNQPQHF
cdr3_nt: TGTGCCAGCAGCTTGACTCAGGGAAACCAGCCCCAGCATTTT

v_call: TRBV3-1
clone_size: few
d_call: .
j_call: TRBJ1-4
cdr3_aa: CASSQGDRNEKLFF
cdr3_nt: TGTGCCAGCAGCCAAGGCGACAGGAATGAAAAACTGTTTTTT

v_call: TRBV18
clone_size: few
d_call: .
j_call: TRBJ1-1
cdr3_aa: CASSPDLNTEAFF
cdr3_nt: TGTGCCAGCTCTCCGGACCTGAACACTGAAGCTTTCTTT

v_call: TRBV5-5
clone_size: .
d_call: TRBD1
j_call: TRBJ1-2
cdr3_aa: CASSPELARTGVDGYTF
cdr3_nt: TGTGCCAGCAGCCCCGAATTAGCCCGGACAGGGGTAGACGGCTACACCTTC

v_call: TRBV7-2
clone_size: .
d_call: TRBD1
j_call: TRBJ1-2
cdr3_aa: CASSISGTGVYGYTF
cdr3_nt: TGTGCCAGCAGTATCTCCGGGACAGGGGTTTATGGCTACACCTTC

v_call: TRBV20-1
clone_size: .
d_call: TRBD1
j_call: TRBJ2-5
cdr3_aa: CSATRDRTQETQYF
cdr3_nt: TGCAGTGCTACCCGGGACAGGACCCAAGAGACCCAGTACTTC

v_call: TRBV6-1
clone_size: .
d_call: TRBD1
j_call: TRBJ1-2
cdr3_aa: CASSRLDREWGYGYTF
cdr3_nt: TGTGCCAGCTCCCGACTGGACAGGGAATGGGGGTATGGCTACACCTTC

v_call: TRBV27
clone_size: many
d_call: .
j_call: TRBJ2-3
cdr3_aa: CASSLVRGTDTQYF
cdr3_nt: TGTGCCAGCAGTTTAGTCAGGGGCACAGATACGCAGTATTTT

v_call: TRBV5-4
clone_size: .
d_call: .
j_call: TRBJ2-1
cdr3_aa: CASSSDWNRGFF
cdr3_nt: TGTGCCAGCAGCTCGGACTGGAACCGAGGGTTCTTC

v_call: TRBV7-3
clone_size: .
d_call: TRBD2
j_call: TRBJ2-1
cdr3_aa: CASSPTSRTYNEQFF
cdr3_nt: TGTGCCAGCAGCCCGACTAGCCGGACATACAATGAGCAGTTCTTC

v_call: TRBV15
clone_size: many
d_call: .
j_call: TRBJ2-1
cdr3_aa: CATSLLVNEQFF
cdr3_nt: TGTGCCACCAGCCTTCTAGTCAATGAGCAGTTCTTC

v_call: TRBV28
clone_size: .
d_call: .
j_call: TRBJ1-4
cdr3_aa: CASSLAPVREKLFF
cdr3_nt: TGTGCCAGCAGTTTGGCGCCAGTCCGCGAAAAACTGTTTTTT

v_call: TRBV5-1
clone_size: .
d_call: .
j_call: TRBJ1-1
cdr3_aa: CASSLGSVGLTEAFF
cdr3_nt: TGCGCCAGCAGCTTGGGGTCGGTTGGTTTGACTGAAGCTTTCTTT

v_call: TRBV7-8
clone_size: few
d_call: .
j_call: TRBJ1-5
cdr3_aa: CASSLTDEQPQHF
cdr3_nt: TGTGCCAGCAGCCTGACAGACGAGCAGCCCCAGCATTTT

v_call: TRBV11-2
clone_size: many
d_call: TRBD1
j_call: TRBJ1-2
cdr3_aa: CASSLDRDRVYGYTF
cdr3_nt: TGTGCCAGCAGCTTAGATCGGGACAGGGTCTATGGCTACACCTTC

v_call: TRBV19
clone_size: .
d_call: .
j_call: TRBJ1-1
cdr3_aa: CATREGHSRTEAFF
cdr3_nt: TGTGCCACCAGGGAGGGGCACAGCAGGACTGAAGCTTTCTTT

v_call: TRBV5-1
clone_size: .
d_call: .
j_call: TRBJ1-1
cdr3_aa: CASSGNPEETEAFF
cdr3_nt: TGCGCCAGCAGCGGTAACCCAGAGGAAACTGAAGCTTTCTTT